This TCR beta chain was found in a study of blood T cell repertoires in COVID-19. Clones were sequenced by immunoSEQ multiplex PCR, and TCRdb holds only the in-frame ones, with some missing. The top ten hold around 2% of the sample, which has a few hundred thousand clones, 70% to 90% seen once. Looked up from germline, CDR1 is SNHLY and CDR2 is FYNNEI. Trimming stripped 6 bases from V and 3 bases from J, with 14 bases between. This CDR3 is built from 14 residues. Participants, 18 to 89 years old, spanned around 25 US areas. The study assigned cohorts using participant-reported clinical history. Material for sequencing was PBMCs or T cells enriched from blood (not recorded which). The chain recombines TRBV2 with TRBJ1-2; D unresolved. The clonotype was recovered from a woman between 50 and 59 years old who had recovered from COVID-19. The CDR3 sequence is CASRDYPGDYGYTF. The CDR3 nucleotides are TGTGCCAGCAGAGATTACCCGGGAGACTATGGCTACACCTTC.